These T cell receptor beta chains were read from a single sample in a study of T cells after yellow fever vaccination. TCRdb reanalysed the 5' RACE reads using MiXCR and keeps one entry per CDR3 protein. Among tens of thousands of distinct CDR3 sequences listed, about 10% were seen once. The sequenced sample was PBMCs, either bulk or a sorted T-cell subset (CD4+, CD8+, memory, or dextramer-sorted; not recorded which), obtained roughly 15 days after the first yellow fever vaccination. The receptors originated from a man younger than 35 who received the YFV17D yellow fever vaccine. CDR3s include the opening cysteine and the closing phenylalanine or tryptophan. D genes are given only for firm matches. Clone size appears in some rows only: once, few, many, or a class for an expanded clone.

clone size,D gene,V gene,J gene,CDR3 protein,CDR3 DNA
many,NA,TRBV6-5,TRBJ2-7,CASSRHRKEQYF,TGTGCCAGCAGCAGGCACAGAAAAGAGCAGTACTTC
NA,TRBD2,TRBV5-4,TRBJ2-2,CASSRGLAGENTGELFF,TGTGCCAGCAGCCGGGGGCTAGCGGGGGAGAACACCGGGGAGCTGTTTTTT
NA,NA,TRBV4-2,TRBJ1-1,CASSQDRNLTMRAEAFF,TGTGCCAGCAGCCAAGATAGGAACCTCACAATGAGAGCTGAAGCTTTCTTT
many,NA,TRBV10-2,TRBJ2-3,CASSDPRTDTQYF,TGCGCCAGCAGTGACCCCAGGACAGATACGCAGTATTTT
many,TRBD2,TRBV7-3,TRBJ2-3,CASSVGTSVGTDTQYF,TGTGCCAGCAGCGTCGGGACTAGCGTGGGCACAGATACGCAGTATTTT
many,NA,TRBV27,TRBJ1-2,CASSSVRDYGYTF,TGTGCCAGCAGTTCGGTCAGGGACTATGGCTACACCTTC
NA,TRBD1,TRBV7-9,TRBJ2-1,CSSSSTGGSYNEQFF,TGTTCCAGCAGCTCGACAGGGGGCTCCTACAATGAGCAGTTCTTC
few,NA,TRBV5-4,TRBJ2-5,CASSFGGGAEETQYF,TGTGCCAGCAGCTTCGGAGGGGGGGCAGAAGAGACCCAGTACTTC
many,TRBD1,TRBV19,TRBJ2-3,CASRDIMRQGMTDTQYF,TGTGCCAGTCGAGATATTATGAGACAGGGGATGACAGATACGCAGTATTTT
many,TRBD1,TRBV20-1,TRBJ1-6,CSARTGGSGNSPLHF,TGCAGTGCTAGGACAGGGGGCAGCGGGAATTCACCCCTCCACTTT
few,TRBD1,TRBV20-1,TRBJ1-3,CSYGQGGTIYF,TGCAGTTATGGACAGGGGGGTACCATATATTTT
many,NA,TRBV4-3,TRBJ1-4,CASSQVGPPNEKLFF,TGCGCCAGCAGCCAAGTGGGGCCCCCTAATGAAAAACTGTTTTTT
many,NA,TRBV6-5,TRBJ2-1,CASSYSTNYNEQFF,TGTGCCAGCAGTTACTCGACTAATTACAATGAGCAGTTCTTC
few,NA,TRBV3-1,TRBJ1-4,CASSQGRGGLANEKLFF,TGTGCCAGCAGCCAAGGCCGCGGGGGATTAGCTAATGAAAAACTGTTTTTT
many,NA,TRBV25-1,TRBJ2-5,CASSPQRQLVKSQETQYF,TGTGCCAGCAGTCCGCAGCGTCAGTTGGTCAAATCCCAAGAGACCCAGTACTTC
medium-sized,NA,TRBV13,TRBJ2-1,CASSLQEDRKQFF,TGTGCCAGCAGCCTCCAAGAAGACAGGAAGCAGTTCTTC
many,NA,TRBV30,TRBJ2-5,CAWSVSGRETQYF,TGTGCCTGGAGTGTAAGCGGGCGGGAGACCCAGTACTTC
many,TRBD2,TRBV6-1,TRBJ2-2,CASSRPSGGLSGELFF,TGTGCCAGCAGCCGACCTAGCGGGGGTCTCTCCGGGGAGCTGTTTTTT
many,TRBD1,TRBV5-6,TRBJ2-7,CASTDRGYEQYF,TGTGCCAGCACCGACAGGGGGTACGAGCAGTACTTC
many,NA,TRBV4-3,TRBJ2-1,CASSQDTRVTYNEQFF,TGCGCCAGCAGCCAAGATACGAGGGTTACCTACAATGAGCAGTTCTTC
many,NA,TRBV4-2,TRBJ2-2,CASSQDPPGTANTGELFF,TGTGCCAGCAGCCAAGACCCTCCCGGGACTGCGAACACCGGGGAGCTGTTTTTT
large,NA,TRBV12-3/TRBV12-4,TRBJ2-2,CASSQGTGELFF,TGTGCCAGCAGCCAGGGAACCGGGGAGCTGTTTTTT
many,TRBD1,TRBV7-3,TRBJ1-1,CASSSAPYRGRGTEAFF,TGTGCCAGCAGCTCTGCACCTTACAGGGGGAGAGGCACTGAAGCTTTCTTT
many,NA,TRBV5-1,TRBJ2-1,CASSLNRGANEQFF,TGCGCCAGCAGCTTGAATCGGGGGGCGAATGAGCAGTTCTTC